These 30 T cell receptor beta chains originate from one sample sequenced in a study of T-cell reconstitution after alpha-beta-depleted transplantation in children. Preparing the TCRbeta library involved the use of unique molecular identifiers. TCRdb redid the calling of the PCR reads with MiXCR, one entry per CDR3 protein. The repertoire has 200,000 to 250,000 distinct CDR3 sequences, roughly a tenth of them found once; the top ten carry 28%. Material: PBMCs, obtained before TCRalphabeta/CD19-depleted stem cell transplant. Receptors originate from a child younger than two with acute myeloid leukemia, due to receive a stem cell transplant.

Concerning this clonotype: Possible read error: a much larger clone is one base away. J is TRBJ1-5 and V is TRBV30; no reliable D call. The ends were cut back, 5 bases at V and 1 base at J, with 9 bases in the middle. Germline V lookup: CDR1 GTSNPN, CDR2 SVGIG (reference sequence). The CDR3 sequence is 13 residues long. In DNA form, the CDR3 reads TGTGCCTGGGTCAACAGAAGCAATCAGCCCCAGCATTTT. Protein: CAWVNRSNQPQHF.

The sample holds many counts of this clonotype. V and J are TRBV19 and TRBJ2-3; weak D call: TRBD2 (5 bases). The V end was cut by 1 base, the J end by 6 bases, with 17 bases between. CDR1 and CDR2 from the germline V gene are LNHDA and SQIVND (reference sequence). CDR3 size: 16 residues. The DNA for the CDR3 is TGTGCCAGTAGTATAGTGGACGGGGAGCCGTCCGATACGCAGTATTTT. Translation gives CASSIVDGEPSDTQYF.

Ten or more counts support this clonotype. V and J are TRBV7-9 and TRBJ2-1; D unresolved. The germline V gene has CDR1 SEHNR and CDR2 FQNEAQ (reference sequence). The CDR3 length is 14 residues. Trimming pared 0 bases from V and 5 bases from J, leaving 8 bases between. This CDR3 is CASSLAPADNEQFF. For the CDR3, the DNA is TGTGCCAGCAGCTTAGCGCCGGCGGACAATGAGCAGTTCTTC.

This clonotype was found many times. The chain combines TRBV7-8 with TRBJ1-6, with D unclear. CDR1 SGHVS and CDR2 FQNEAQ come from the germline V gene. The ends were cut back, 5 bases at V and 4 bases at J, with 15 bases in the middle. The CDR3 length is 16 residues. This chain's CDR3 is CASSPFVGSYNSPLHF. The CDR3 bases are TGTGCCAGCAGCCCTTTTGTTGGAAGTTATAATTCACCCCTCCACTTT.

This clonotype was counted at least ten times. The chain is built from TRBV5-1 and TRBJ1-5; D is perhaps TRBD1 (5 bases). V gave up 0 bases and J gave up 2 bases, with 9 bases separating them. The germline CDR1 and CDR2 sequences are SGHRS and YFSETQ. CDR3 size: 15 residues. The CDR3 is CASSLVGDGNQPQHF. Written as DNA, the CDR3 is TGCGCCAGCAGCTTGGTGGGGGATGGCAATCAGCCCCAGCATTTT.

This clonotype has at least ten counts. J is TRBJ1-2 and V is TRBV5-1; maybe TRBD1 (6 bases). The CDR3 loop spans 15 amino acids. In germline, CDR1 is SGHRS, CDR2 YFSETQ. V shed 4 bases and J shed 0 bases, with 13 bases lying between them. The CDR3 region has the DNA TGCGCCAGCAGCCTGGGGGACACAGCTAACTATGGCTACACCTTC. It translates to CASSLGDTANYGYTF.

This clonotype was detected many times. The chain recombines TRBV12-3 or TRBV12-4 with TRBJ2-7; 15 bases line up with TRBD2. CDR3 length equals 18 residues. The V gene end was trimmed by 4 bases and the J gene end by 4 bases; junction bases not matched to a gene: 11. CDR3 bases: TGTGCCAGCAGTTCACTCCCCGGGACTAGCGGGGGGAGTTACGAGCAGTACTTC. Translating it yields CASSSLPGTSGGSYEQYF.

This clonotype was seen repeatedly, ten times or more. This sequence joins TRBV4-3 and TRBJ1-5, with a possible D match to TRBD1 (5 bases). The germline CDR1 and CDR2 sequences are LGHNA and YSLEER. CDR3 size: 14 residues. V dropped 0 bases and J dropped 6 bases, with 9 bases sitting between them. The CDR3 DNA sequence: TGCGCCAGCAGCCAAGAAAGGGGCCCTCAGCCCCAGCATTTT. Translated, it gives CASSQERGPQPQHF.

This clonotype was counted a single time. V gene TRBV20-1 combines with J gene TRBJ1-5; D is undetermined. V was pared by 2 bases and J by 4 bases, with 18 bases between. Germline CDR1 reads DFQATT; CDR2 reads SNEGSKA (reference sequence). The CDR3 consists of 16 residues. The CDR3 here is CSARLPATQQNQPQHF. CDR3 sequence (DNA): TGCAGTGCTAGACTCCCCGCCACCCAACAAAATCAGCCCCAGCATTTT.

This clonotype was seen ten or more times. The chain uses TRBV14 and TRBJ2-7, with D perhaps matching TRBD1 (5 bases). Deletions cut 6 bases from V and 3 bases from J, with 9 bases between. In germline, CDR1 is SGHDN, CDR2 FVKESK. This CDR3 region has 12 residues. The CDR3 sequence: CASSRTHYEQYF. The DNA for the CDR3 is TGTGCCAGCAGTCGGACACACTACGAGCAGTACTTC.

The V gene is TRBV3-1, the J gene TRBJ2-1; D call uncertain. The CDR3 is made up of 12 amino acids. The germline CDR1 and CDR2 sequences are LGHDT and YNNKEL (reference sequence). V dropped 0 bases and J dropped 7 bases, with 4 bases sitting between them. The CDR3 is CASSQESNEQFF. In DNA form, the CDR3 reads TGTGCCAGCAGCCAAGAATCAAATGAGCAGTTCTTC.

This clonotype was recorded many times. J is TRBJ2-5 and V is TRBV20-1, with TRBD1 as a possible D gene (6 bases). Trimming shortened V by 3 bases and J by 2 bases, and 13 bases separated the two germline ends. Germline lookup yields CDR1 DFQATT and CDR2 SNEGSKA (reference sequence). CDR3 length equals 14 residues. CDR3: CSARIAGTQETQYF. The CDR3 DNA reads TGCAGTGCTAGGATAGCAGGGACACAAGAGACCCAGTACTTC.

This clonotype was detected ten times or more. The CDR3 reads CARHPQKRPGNEQFF. CDR3 in DNA: TGTGCCAGACACCCCCAAAAAAGACCCGGCAATGAGCAGTTCTTC. This sequence joins TRBV28 and TRBJ2-1; D ambiguous. The CDR3 is made up of 15 amino acids. Trimming left V 9 bases short and J 6 bases short, with 21 bases between. Germline V gene lookup returns CDR1 MDHEN and CDR2 SYDVKM.

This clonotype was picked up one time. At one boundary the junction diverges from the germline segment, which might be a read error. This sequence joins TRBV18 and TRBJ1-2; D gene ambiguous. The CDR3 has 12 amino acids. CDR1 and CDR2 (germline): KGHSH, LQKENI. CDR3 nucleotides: TGTGCCAGCTCACCGGGCGAATATGGCGACACCTTC. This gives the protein CASSPGEYGDTF.

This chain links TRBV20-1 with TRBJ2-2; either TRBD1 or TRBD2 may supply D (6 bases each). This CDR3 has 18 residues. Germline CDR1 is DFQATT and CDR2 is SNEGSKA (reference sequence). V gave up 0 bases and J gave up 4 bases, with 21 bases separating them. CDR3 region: CSARDNGGASLTTGELFF. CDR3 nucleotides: TGCAGTGCTAGAGATAACGGGGGCGCGTCGTTAACCACCGGGGAGCTGTTTTTT.

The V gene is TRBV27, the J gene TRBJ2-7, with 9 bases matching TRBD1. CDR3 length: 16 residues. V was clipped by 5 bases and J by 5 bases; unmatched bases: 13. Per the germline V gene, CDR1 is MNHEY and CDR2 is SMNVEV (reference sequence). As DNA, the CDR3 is TGTGCCAGCAGTAGCCCCCTCCGGGACAGGGACAACGAGCAGTACTTC. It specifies CASSSPLRDRDNEQYF.

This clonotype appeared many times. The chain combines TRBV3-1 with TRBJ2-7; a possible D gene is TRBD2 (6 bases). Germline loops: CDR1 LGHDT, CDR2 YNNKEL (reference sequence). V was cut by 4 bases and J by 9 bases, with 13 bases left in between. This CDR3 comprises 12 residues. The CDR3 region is CASSPGVSMQYF. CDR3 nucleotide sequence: TGTGCCAGCAGCCCGGGGGTATCAATGCAGTACTTC.

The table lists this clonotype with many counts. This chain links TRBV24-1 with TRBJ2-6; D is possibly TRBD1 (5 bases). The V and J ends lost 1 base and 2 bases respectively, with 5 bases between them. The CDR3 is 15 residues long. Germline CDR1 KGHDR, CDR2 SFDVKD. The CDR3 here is CATSDFRAGANVLTF. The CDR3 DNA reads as TGTGCCACCAGTGATTTCAGGGCTGGGGCCAACGTCCTGACTTTC.

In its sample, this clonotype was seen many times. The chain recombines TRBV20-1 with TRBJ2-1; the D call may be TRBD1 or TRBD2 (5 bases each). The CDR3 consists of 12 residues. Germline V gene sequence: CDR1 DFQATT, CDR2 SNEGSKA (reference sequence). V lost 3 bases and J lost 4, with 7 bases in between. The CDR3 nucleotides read TGCAGTGCTAGTTGGGGGTACAATGAGCAGTTCTTC. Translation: CSASWGYNEQFF.

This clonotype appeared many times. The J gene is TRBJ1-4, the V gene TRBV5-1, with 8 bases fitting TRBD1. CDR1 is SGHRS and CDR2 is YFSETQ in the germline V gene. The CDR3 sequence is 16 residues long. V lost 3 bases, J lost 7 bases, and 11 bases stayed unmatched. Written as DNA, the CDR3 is TGCGCCAGCAGCTCCCGGACAGGGCAGATTGGTGAAAAACTGTTTTTT. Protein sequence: CASSSRTGQIGEKLFF.

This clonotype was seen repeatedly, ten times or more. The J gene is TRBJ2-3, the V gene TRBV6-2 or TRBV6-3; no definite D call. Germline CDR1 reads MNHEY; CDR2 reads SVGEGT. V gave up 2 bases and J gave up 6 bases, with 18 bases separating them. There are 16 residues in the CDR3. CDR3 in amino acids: CASSYGSDSPRDTQYF. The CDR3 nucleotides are TGTGCCAGCAGTTACGGGTCAGACTCCCCACGGGATACGCAGTATTTT.

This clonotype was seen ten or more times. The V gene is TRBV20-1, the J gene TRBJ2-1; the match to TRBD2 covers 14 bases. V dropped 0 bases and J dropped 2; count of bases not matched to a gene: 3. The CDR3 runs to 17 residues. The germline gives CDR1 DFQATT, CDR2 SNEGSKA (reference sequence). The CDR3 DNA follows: TGCAGTGCTAGAGATTTGACTAGCGGGAGGGCCTACAATGAGCAGTTCTTC. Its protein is CSARDLTSGRAYNEQFF.

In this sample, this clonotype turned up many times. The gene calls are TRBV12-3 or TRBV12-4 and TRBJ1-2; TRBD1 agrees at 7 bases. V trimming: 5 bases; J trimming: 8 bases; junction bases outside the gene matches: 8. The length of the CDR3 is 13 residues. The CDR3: CASSPGQALGYTF. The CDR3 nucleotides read TGTGCCAGCAGTCCCGGACAGGCCCTAGGCTACACCTTC.

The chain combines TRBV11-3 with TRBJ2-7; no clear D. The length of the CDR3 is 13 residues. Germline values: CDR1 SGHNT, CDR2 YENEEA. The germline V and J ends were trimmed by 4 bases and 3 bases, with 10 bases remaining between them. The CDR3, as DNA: TGTGCCAGCAGCTCGAATGAGCTCTACGAGCAGTACTTC. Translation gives CASSSNELYEQYF. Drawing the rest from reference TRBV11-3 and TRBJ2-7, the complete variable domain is EAGVVQSPRYKIIEKKQPVAFWCNPISGHNTLYWYLQNLGQGPELLIRYENEEAVDDSQLPKDRFSAERLKGVDSTLKIQPAELGDSAVYLCASSSNELYEQYFGPGTRLTVT.

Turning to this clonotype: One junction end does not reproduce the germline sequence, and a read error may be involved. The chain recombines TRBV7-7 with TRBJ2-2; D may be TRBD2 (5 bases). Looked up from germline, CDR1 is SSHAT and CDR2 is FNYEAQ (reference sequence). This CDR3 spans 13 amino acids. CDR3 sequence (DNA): TGTGCTAGCAGCTTAACTAACACCGGGGAGCTGTCTTTT. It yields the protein CASSLTNTGELSF. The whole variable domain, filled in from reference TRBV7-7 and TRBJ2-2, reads GAGVSQSPRYKVTKRGQDVTLRCDPISSHATLYWYQQALGQGPEFLTYFNYEAQPDKSGLPSDRFSAERPEGSISTLTIQRTEQRDSAMYRCASSLTNTGELSFGEGSRLTVL.

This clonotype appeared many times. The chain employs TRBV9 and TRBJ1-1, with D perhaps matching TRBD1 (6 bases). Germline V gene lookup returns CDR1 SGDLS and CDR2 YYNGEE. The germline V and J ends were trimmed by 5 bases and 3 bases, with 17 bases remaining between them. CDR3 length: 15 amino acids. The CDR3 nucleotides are TGTGCCAGCAGAGAGAGTCAGGGGTCGGACACTGAAGCTTTCTTT. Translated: CASRESQGSDTEAFF.

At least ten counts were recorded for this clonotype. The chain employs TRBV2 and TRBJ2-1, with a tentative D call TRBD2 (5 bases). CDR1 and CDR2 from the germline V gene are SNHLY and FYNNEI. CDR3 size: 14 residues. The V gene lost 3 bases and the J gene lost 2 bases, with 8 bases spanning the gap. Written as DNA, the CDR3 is TGTGCCAGCAGTGAGCTCGGGACCTACAATGAGCAGTTCTTC. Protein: CASSELGTYNEQFF.

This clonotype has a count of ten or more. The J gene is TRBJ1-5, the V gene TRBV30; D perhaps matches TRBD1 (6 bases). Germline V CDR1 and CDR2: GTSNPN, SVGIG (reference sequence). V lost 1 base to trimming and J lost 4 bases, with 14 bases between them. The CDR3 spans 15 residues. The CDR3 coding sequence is TGTGCCTGGAGTGATACAGGGCTAATAAATCAGCCCCAGCATTTT. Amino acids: CAWSDTGLINQPQHF.

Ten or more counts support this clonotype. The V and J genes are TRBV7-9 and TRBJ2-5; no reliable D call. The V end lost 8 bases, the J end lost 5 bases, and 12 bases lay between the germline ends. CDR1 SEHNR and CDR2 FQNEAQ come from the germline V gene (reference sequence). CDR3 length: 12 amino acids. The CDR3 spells CASSAVGETQYF. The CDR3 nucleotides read TGTGCCAGCTCGGCTGTTGGGGAGACCCAGTACTTC.

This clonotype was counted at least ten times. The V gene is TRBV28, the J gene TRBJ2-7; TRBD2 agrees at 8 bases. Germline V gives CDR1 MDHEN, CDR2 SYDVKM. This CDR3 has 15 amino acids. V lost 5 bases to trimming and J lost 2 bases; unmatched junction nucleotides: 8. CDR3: CASSPKREFTYEQYF. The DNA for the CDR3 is TGTGCCAGCAGTCCCAAGCGGGAGTTCACCTACGAGCAGTACTTC.